The 4 T cell receptor beta chains reported below all come from one sample, sequenced in a study of shared clonotypes between healthy human individuals. Method: immunoSEQ multiplex PCR; TCRdb's copy keeps in-frame clones and lacks some. The data contain roughly 2.2 million clones, 93% of them singletons. Sequencing was done on a sample of naive CD4+ T cells from PBMCs. Subset reported: CD45RA+ positively selected. The receptors come from a man between 18 and 35 years old in good health. Some clones in this sample may be carry-over from other donors' samples.

The chain couples TRBV5-1 to TRBJ2-3, with 7 bases that match TRBD2. The CDR3 runs 18 residues. J lost 4 bases, V lost 4 bases, and 18 bases had no gene match. Germline V lookup: CDR1 SGHRS, CDR2 YFSETQ. CDR3 residues: CASSRPPGRGGGADTQYF. The CDR3 DNA reads as TGCGCCAGCAGCAGACCCCCCGGACGCGGGGGAGGGGCAGATACGCAGTATTTT.

The genes are TRBV30 and TRBJ2-7, with D perhaps TRBD2 (6 bases). The ends were cut back, 0 bases at V and 12 bases at J, with 15 bases in the middle. The germline V gene has CDR1 GTSNPN and CDR2 SVGIG (reference sequence). The CDR3 loop spans 12 amino acids. CDR3 sequence (DNA): TGTGCCTGGAGTGTTAGTCGGGACTCCAGGTACTTC. Its translation is CAWSVSRDSRYF. Variable domain in full (rest from reference TRBV30 and TRBJ2-7): SQTIHQWPATLVQPVGSPLSLECTVEGTSNPNLYWYRQAAGRGLQLLFYSVGIGQISSEVPQNLSASRPQDRQFILSSKKLLLSDSGFYLCAWSVSRDSRYFGPGTRLTVT.

The chain links TRBV11-2 to TRBJ2-7, with 7 bases matching TRBD2. The germline CDR1 and CDR2 sequences are SGHAT and FQNNGV. V lost 5 bases, J lost 2 bases, and 12 bases stayed unmatched. The CDR3 is 16 amino acids. The CDR3 sequence: CASSLLWDGRTYEQYF. The CDR3 bases are TGTGCCAGCAGCCTCCTCTGGGACGGGAGGACCTACGAGCAGTACTTC. The full variable domain, with the rest looked up from reference TRBV11-2 and TRBJ2-7, is EAGVAQSPRYKIIEKRQSVAFWCNPISGHATLYWYQQILGQGPKLLIQFQNNGVVDDSQLPKDRFSAERLKGVDSTLKIQPAKLEDSAVYLCASSLLWDGRTYEQYFGPGTRLTVT.

The CDR3 loop is CASIDSGRAHEQYF. CDR3 bases: TGTGCCAGCATCGATAGCGGGAGGGCCCACGAGCAGTACTTC. The chain is built from TRBV27 and TRBJ2-7; 11 bases line up with TRBD2. The germline V gene has CDR1 MNHEY and CDR2 SMNVEV (reference sequence). After removal of 7 bases from V and 5 bases from J, the junction contained 7 bases not matched to a gene. The CDR3 runs 14 residues.